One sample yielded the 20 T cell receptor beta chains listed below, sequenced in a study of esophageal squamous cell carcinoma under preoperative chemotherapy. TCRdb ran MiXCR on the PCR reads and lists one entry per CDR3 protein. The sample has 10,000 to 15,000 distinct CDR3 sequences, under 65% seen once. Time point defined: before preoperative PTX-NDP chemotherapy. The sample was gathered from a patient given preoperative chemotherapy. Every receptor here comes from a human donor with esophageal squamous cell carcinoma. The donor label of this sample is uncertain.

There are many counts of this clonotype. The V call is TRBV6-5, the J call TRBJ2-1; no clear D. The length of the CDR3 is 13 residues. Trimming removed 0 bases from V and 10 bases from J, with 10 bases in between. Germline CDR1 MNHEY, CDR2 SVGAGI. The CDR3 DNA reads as TGTGCCAGCAGTTACTCGGGGTCAGACGAGCAGTTCTTC. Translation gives CASSYSGSDEQFF.

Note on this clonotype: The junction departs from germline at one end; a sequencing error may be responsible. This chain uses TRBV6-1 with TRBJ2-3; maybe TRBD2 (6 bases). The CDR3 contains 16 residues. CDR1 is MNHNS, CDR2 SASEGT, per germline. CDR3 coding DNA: TGTGCCAGCGCGGGATTTGGGGGAAGCGACACAGAGACGCAGTATTTT. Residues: CASAGFGGSDTETQYF.

Written as DNA, the CDR3 is TGTGCCTGGAGTCCCCCTGGGACCCCCTCTCTGGGTTACTATGGCTACACCTTC. Residues: CAWSPPGTPSLGYYGYTF. This sequence joins TRBV30 and TRBJ1-2, with D maybe TRBD1 (5 bases). The germline V and J ends were trimmed by 2 bases and 3 bases, with 25 bases remaining between them. The CDR3 runs to 18 residues. CDR1 is GTSNPN, CDR2 SVGIG, per germline (reference sequence).

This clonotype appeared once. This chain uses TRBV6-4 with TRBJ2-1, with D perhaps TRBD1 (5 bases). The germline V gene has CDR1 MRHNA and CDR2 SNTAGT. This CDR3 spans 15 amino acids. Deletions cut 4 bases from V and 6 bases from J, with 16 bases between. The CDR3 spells CASSASWVQGNEQFF. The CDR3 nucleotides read TGTGCCAGCAGTGCCTCTTGGGTTCAGGGCAATGAGCAGTTCTTC.

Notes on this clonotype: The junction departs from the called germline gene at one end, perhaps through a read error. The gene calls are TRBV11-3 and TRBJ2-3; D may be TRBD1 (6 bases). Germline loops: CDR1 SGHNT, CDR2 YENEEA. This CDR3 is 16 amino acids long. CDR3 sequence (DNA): TGTGCCAGCAGCTTCAGGGGCCCGCGAGGAACAGATACGCAGTATTTC. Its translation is CASSFRGPRGTDTQYF. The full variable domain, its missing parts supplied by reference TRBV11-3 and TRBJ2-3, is EAGVVQSPRYKIIEKKQPVAFWCNPISGHNTLYWYLQNLGQGPELLIRYENEEAVDDSQLPKDRFSAERLKGVDSTLKIQPAELGDSAVYLCASSFRGPRGTDTQYFGPGTRLTVL.

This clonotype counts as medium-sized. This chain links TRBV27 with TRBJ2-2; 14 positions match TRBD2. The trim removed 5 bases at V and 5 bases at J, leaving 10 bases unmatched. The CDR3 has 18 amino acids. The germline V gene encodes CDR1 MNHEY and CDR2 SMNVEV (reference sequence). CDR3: CASSPGTSGSVRTGELFF. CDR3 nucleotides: TGTGCCAGCAGTCCAGGGACTAGCGGGAGTGTTCGAACCGGGGAGCTGTTTTTT.

The CDR3 DNA is TGTGCCAGCCGCCTAGGCGGGCTAGCGGGAGGTCGAGCTACGCAGTATTTT. It yields the protein CASRLGGLAGGRATQYF. This chain connects TRBV6-1 to TRBJ2-3, with 11 bases matching TRBD2. Germline assignment: CDR1 MNHNS and CDR2 SASEGT. The junction had 18 bases not matched to a gene; V was cut back by 8 bases and J by 8 bases. The CDR3 is 17 residues long.

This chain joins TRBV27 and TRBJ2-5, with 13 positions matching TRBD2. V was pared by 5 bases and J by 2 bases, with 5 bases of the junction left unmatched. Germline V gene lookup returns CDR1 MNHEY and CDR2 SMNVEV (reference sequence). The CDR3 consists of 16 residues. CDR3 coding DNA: TGTGCCAGCAGTAAACCGGGACTAGCGGGGCAAGAGACCCAGTACTTC. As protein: CASSKPGLAGQETQYF.

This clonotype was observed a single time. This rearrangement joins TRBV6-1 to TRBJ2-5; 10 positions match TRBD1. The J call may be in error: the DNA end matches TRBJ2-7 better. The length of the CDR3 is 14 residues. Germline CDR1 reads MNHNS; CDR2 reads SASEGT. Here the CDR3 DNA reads TGTGCCAGCGACACCGGGACAGGGGTTCACGAGCAGTACTTC. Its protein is CASDTGTGVHEQYF.

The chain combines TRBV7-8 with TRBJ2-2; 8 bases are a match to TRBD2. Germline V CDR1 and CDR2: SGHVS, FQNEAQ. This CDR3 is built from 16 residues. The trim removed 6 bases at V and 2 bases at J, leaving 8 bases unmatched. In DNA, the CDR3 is TGTGCCAGCAGTCGGGGGGGGACCGTCAACACCGGGGAGCTGTTTTTT. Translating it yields CASSRGGTVNTGELFF.

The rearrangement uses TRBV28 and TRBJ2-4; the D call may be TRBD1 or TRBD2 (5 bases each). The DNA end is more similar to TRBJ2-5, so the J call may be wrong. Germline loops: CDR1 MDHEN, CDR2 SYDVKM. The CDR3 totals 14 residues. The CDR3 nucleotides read TGTGCCAGCAGTCGAGTCAGCTGGGGGGAGACCCAGTACTTC. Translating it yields CASSRVSWGETQYF.

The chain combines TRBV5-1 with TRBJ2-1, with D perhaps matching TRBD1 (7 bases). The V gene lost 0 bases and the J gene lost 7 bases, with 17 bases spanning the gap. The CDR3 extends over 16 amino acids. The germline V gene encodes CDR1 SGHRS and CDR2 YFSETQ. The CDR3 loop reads CASSLVQGGLGNEQFF. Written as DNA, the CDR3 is TGCGCCAGCAGCTTGGTTCAGGGGGGTTTGGGTAATGAGCAGTTCTTC.

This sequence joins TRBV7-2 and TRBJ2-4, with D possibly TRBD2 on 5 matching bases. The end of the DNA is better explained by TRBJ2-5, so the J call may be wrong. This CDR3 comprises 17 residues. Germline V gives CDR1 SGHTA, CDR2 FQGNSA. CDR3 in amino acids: CASSSLPGSTNQETQYF. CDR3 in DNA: TGTGCCAGCAGCTCACTCCCCGGGTCGACTAACCAAGAGACCCAGTACTTC.

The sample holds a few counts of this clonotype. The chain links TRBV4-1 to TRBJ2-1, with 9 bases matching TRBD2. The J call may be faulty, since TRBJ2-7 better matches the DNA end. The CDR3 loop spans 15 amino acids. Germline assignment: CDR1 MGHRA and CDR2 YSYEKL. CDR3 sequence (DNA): TGCGCCAGCAGTCCGTGGGCGGGAGGGCCCTACGAGCAGTACTTC. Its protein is CASSPWAGGPYEQYF.

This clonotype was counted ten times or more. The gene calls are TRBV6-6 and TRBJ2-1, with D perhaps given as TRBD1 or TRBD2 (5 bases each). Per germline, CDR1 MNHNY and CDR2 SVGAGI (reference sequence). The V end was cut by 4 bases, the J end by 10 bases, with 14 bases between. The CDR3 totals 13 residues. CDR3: CASSFGGTYEQFF. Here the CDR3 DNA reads TGTGCCAGCAGTTTTGGGGGAACCTACGAGCAGTTCTTC.

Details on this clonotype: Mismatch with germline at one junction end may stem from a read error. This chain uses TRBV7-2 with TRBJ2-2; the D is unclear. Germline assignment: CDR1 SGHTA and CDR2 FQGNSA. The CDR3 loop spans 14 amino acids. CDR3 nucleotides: TGTGCCAGCAAGGGCTGTGGGAACACCGGTGAGCTGTTTTTT. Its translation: CASKGCGNTGELFF. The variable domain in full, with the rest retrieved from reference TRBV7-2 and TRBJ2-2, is GAGVSQSPSNKVTEKGKDVELRCDPISGHTALYWYRQSLGQGLEFLIYFQGNSAPDKSGLPSDRFSAERTGGSVSTLTIQRTQQEDSAVYLCASKGCGNTGELFFGEGSRLTVL.

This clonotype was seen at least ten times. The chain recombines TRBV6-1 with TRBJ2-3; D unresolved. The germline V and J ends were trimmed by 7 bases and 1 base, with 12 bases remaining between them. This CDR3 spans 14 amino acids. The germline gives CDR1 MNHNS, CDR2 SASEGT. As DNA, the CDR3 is TGTGCCAGCACCCGGTTTTCTGGCACAGATACGCAGTATTTT. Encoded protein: CASTRFSGTDTQYF.

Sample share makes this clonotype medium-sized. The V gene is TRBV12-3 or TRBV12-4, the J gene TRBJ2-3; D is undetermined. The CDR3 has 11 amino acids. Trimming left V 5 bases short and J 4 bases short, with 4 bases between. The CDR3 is CASSGADTQYF. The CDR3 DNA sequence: TGTGCCAGCAGTGGAGCAGATACGCAGTATTTT.

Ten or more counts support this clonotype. CDR3 sequence: CASSGLAGAKNIQYF. CDR3 nucleotide sequence: TGCGCCAGCAGTGGACTAGCGGGAGCCAAAAACATTCAGTACTTC. The chain recombines TRBV10-2 with TRBJ2-4; TRBD2 matches 10 bases. Germline assignment: CDR1 WSHSY and CDR2 SAAADI. Trimming cost V 4 bases and J 0 bases; bases outside gene matches: 0. This CDR3 is 15 amino acids long.

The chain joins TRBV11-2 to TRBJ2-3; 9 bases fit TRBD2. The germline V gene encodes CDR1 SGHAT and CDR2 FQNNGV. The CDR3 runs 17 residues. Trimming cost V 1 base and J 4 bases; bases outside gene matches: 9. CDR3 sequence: CASSLGASGIFSDTQYF. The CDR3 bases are TGTGCCAGCAGCTTAGGGGCTAGCGGGATTTTCTCAGATACGCAGTATTTT.